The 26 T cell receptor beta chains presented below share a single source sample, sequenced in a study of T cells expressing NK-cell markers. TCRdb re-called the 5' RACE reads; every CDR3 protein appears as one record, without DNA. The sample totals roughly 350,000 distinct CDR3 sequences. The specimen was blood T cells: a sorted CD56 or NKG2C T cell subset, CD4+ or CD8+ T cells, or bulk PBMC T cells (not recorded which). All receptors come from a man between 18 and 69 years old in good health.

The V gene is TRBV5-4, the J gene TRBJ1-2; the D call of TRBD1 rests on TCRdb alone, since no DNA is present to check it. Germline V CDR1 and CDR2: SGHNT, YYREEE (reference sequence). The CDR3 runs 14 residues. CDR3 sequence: CASSVDRGNYGYTF.

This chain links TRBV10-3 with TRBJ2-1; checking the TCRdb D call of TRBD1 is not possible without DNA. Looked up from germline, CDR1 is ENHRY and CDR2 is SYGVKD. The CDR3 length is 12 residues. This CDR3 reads CAISGQGDEQFF.

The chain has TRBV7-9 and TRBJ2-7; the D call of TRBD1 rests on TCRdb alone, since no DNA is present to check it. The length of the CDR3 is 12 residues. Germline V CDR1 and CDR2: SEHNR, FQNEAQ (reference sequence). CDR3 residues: CASSLTGDEQYF.

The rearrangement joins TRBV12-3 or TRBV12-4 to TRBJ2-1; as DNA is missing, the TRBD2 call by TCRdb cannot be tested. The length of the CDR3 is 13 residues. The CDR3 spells CASTGGAYDEQFF.

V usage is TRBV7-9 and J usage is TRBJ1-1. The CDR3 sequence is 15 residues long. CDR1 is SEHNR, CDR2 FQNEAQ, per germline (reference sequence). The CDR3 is CASSPGGDMNTEAFF.

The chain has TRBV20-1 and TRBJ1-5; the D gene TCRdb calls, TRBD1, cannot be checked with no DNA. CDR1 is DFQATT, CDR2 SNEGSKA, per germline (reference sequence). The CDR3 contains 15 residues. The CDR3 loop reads CSVPGRQGADQPQHF.

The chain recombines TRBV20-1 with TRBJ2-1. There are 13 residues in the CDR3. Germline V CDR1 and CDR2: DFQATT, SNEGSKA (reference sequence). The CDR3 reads CSASGRSYNEQFF.

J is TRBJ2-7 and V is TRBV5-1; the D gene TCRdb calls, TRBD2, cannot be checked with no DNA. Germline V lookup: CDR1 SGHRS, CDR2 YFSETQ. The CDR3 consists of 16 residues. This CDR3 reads CASSLGVRQGRNEQYF.

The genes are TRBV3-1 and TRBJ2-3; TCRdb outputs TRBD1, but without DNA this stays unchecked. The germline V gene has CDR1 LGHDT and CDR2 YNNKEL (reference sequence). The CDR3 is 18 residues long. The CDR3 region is CASSQDLSGTGRTDTQYF.

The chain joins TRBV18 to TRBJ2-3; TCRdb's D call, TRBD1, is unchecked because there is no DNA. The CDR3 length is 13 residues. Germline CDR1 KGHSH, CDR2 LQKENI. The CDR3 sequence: CASSQDRVNTQYF.

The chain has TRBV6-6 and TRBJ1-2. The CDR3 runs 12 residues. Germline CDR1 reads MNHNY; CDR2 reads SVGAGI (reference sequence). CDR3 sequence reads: CASSSSGYGYTF.

Here the CDR3 reads CSVEAGTSGHNYNEQFF. This chain links TRBV29-1 with TRBJ2-1; with no DNA, the TCRdb D assignment of TRBD1 cannot be verified. Germline V gene sequence: CDR1 SQVTM, CDR2 ANQGSEA. The CDR3 covers 17 residues.

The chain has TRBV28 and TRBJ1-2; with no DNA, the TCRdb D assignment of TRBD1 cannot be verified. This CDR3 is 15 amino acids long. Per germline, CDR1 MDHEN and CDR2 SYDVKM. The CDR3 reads CASGAGAYGNYGYTF.

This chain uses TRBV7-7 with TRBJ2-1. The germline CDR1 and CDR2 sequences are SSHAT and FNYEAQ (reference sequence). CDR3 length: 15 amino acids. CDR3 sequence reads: CASSLAVESYNEQFF.

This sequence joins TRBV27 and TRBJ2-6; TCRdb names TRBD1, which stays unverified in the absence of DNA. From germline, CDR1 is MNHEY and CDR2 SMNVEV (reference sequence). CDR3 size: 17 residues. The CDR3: CASSLRGNSPGANVLTF.

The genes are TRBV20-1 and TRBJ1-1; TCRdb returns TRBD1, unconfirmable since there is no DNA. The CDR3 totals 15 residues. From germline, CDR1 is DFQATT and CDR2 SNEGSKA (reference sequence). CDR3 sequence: CSARGATGVVSEAFF.

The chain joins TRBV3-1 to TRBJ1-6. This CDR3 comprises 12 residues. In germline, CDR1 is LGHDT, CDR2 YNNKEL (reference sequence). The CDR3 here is CASSTFLGPLHF.

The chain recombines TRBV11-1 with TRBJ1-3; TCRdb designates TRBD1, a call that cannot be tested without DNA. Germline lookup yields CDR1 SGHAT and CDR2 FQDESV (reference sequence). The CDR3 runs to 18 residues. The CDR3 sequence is CASSLAPLQGSSGNTIYF.

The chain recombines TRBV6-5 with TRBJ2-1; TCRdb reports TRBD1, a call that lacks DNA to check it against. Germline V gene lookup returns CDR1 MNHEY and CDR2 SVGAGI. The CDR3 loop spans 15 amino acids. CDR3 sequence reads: CASSYQGFSYNEQFF.

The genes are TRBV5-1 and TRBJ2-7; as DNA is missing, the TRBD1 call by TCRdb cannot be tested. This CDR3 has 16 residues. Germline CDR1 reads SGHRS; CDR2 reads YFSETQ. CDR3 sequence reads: CASSFERAGVAYEQYF.

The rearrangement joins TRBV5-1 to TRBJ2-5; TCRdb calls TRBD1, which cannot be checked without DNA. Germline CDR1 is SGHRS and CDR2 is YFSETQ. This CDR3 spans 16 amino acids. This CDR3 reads CASSLEGQGARKTQYF.

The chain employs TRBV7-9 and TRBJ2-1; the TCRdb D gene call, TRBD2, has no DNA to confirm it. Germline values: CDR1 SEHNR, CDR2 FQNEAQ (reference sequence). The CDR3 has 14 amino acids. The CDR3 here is CASSPPLVGNEQFF.

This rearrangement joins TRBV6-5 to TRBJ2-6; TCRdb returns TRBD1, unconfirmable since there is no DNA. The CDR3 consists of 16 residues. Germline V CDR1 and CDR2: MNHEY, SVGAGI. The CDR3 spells CASSYAPPSGANVLTF.

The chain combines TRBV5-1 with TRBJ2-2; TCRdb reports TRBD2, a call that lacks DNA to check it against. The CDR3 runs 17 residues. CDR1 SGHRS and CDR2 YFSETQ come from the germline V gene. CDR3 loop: CASSLGAAGGNTGELFF.

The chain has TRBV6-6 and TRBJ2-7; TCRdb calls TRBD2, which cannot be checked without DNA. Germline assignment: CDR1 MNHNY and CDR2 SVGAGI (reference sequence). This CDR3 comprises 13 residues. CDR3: CASSTRLAGEQYF.

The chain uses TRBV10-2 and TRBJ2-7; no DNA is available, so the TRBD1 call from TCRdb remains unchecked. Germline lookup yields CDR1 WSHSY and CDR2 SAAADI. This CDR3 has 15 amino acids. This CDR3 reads CASSDHWRGSYEQYF.